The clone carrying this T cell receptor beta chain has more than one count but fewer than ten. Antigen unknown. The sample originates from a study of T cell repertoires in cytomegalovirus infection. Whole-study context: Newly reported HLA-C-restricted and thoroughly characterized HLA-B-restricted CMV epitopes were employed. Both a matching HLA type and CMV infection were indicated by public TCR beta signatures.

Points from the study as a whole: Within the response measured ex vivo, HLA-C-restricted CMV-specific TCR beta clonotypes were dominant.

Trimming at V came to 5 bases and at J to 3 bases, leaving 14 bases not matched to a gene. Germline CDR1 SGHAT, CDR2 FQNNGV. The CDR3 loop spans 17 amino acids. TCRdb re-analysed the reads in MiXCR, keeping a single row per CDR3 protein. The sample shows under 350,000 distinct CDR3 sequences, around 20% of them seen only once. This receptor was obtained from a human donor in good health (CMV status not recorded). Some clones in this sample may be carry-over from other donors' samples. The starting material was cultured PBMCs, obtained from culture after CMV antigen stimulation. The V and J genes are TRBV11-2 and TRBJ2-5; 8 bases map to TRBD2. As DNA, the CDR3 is TGTGCCAGCAGCGGGCGGGGGGCGGGAAGGGTCGAAGAGACCCAGTACTTC. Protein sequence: CASSGRGAGRVEETQYF.